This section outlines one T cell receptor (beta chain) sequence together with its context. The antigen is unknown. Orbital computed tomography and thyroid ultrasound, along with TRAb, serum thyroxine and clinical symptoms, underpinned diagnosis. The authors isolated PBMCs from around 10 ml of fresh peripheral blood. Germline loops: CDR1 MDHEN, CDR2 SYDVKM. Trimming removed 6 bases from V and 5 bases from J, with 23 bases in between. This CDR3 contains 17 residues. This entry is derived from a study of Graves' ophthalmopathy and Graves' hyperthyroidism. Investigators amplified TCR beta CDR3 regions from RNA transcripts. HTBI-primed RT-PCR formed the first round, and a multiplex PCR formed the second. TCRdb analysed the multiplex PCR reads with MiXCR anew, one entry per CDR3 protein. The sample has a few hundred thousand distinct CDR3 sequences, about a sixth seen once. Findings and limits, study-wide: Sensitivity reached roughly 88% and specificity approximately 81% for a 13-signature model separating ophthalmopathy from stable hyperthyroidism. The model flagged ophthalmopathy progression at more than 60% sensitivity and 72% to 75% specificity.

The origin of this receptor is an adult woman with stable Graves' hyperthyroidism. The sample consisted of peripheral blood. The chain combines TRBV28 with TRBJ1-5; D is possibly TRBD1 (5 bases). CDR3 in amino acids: CASRPSKGQGFYQPQHF. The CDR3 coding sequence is TGTGCCAGCAGACCCTCAAAGGGGCAGGGATTTTATCAGCCCCAGCATTTT.